Listed below are T cell receptor beta chains from one sample, sequenced in a study of cytomegalovirus exposure and HLA in healthy donors. Measured with immunoSEQ multiplex PCR; TCRdb has only the in-frame clones, and not every one. This sample has about 120,000 clones, with around 73% found just once. The specimen sequenced was PBMCs. These receptors came from a man aged 25-45 years in good health and CMV-seropositive. The CDR3 runs from the conserved cysteine through the conserved F or W. D genes are given only for firm matches. Rows may omit the clone size; those that give it use once, few, many or a size class.

j_gene | abundance | v_gene | d_gene | CDR3nt | CDR3aa
TRBJ2-5 | - | TRBV7-5 | - | TGTGCCAGAAGCTTAGGATGTAGCGGGAGGGAAGAGACCCAGTACTTC | CARSLGCSGREETQYF
TRBJ2-1 | - | TRBV5-6 | - | TGTGCCAGCAGCTTGTTTTGGGCAGGGACCTACAATGAGCAGTTCTTC | CASSLFWAGTYNEQFF
TRBJ2-5 | once | TRBV5-1 | TRBD2 | TGCGCCAGCAGCCCCTCCCCGGGGGGAGAGACCCAGTACTTC | CASSPSPGGETQYF
TRBJ2-7 | - | TRBV2 | - | TGTGCCAGCAGTGAAGCGGGGAGAGACTACGAGCAGTACTTC | CASSEAGRDYEQYF
TRBJ1-5 | - | TRBV6-1 | - | TGTGCCAGCGAGAAAGGGGTTTACAATCAGCCCCAGCATTTT | CASEKGVYNQPQHF
TRBJ1-1 | - | TRBV5-1 | - | TGCGCCAGCAGCTCTGTAGGGGCGGATGAAGCTTTCTTT | CASSSVGADEAFF
TRBJ2-7 | - | TRBV10-3 | - | TGTGCCATCGGACGCTGGACACCTTGGGAGCAGTACTTC | CAIGRWTPWEQYF
TRBJ2-5 | - | TRBV10-3 | TRBD1 | TGTGCCATAGCAAAGGACAGGGGAAAAGAGACCCAGTACTTC | CAIAKDRGKETQYF
TRBJ1-2 | - | TRBV28 | TRBD1 | TGTGCCAGCAGTTTACCACAGGGGCTCTATGGCTACACCTTC | CASSLPQGLYGYTF
TRBJ1-1 | - | TRBV19 | - | TGTGCCAGTAGTCCCCAAACAGTGAACACTGAAGCTTTCTTT | CASSPQTVNTEAFF
TRBJ2-7 | - | TRBV11-2 | - | TGTGCCAGCAGCCTCCCCGGGACTTTCTCACTCGAGCAGTACTTC | CASSLPGTFSLEQYF
TRBJ1-1 | - | TRBV6-1 | - | TGTGCCAGCCGTCGGGGAGACGGGATTCCCTTCTTT | CASRRGDGIPFF
TRBJ2-7 | once | TRBV7-2 | - | TGTGCCAGCACTTACGGGAGAGGCGGGCCCTACGAGCAGTACTTC | CASTYGRGGPYEQYF
TRBJ1-4 | few | TRBV7-9 | - | TGTGCCAGCAGTCAGGGCGCAGTTACTAATGAAAAACTGTTTTTT | CASSQGAVTNEKLFF
TRBJ2-7 | once | TRBV6-1 | - | TGTGCCAGCAGTGTTTTCGGGACAACCTACGAGCAGTACTTC | CASSVFGTTYEQYF
TRBJ2-3 | - | TRBV9 | - | TGTGCCAGCAGCGTAGCGGGAGCCAAAGATACGCAGTATTTT | CASSVAGAKDTQYF